The rows below give T cell receptor beta chains drawn from one sample of a study of T cell repertoires in cytomegalovirus infection. TCRdb reprocessed the reads with MiXCR, giving one entry per CDR3 protein. The data contain some 680,000 distinct CDR3 sequences, less than 40% of them singletons. Input material: PBMCs. Every receptor here comes from a human donor in good health (CMV status not recorded). Some clones in this sample may be carry-over from other donors' samples. CDR3s include the opening cysteine and the closing phenylalanine or tryptophan.

j_call: TRBJ2-7; v_call: TRBV14; cdr3_aa: CASSHDLRTARSYEQYF
j_call: TRBJ1-1; v_call: TRBV4-1; cdr3_aa: CASSQPTDRPLKAFF
j_call: TRBJ2-7; v_call: TRBV6-1; cdr3_aa: CASRLAGGSFYEQYF
j_call: TRBJ2-3; v_call: TRBV12-3/TRBV12-4; cdr3_aa: CASISRTSGRGGQYF
j_call: TRBJ2-2; v_call: TRBV4-1; cdr3_aa: CASSEGDFSTGELFF
j_call: TRBJ2-1; v_call: TRBV6-2/TRBV6-3; cdr3_aa: CASSYRGQPTLNEQFF
j_call: TRBJ2-5; v_call: TRBV7-6; cdr3_aa: CASSSDGGSRETQYF
j_call: TRBJ2-7; v_call: TRBV7-9; cdr3_aa: CASSPYGIYKMYF
j_call: TRBJ2-3; v_call: TRBV19; cdr3_aa: CASSIWQGGGTDTQYF
j_call: TRBJ1-1; v_call: TRBV2; cdr3_aa: CASSVSGRLEAFF
j_call: TRBJ1-1; v_call: TRBV7-2; cdr3_aa: CASSLAFRGMNTEAFF
j_call: TRBJ2-7; v_call: TRBV27; cdr3_aa: CASSLSAFYEQYF
j_call: TRBJ2-1; v_call: TRBV19; cdr3_aa: CASNGGATTSTYNEQFF
j_call: TRBJ1-2; v_call: TRBV10-3; cdr3_aa: CAISGGKGNYGYNF
j_call: TRBJ2-5; v_call: TRBV28; cdr3_aa: CASSLGTPQETQYF
j_call: TRBJ2-7; v_call: TRBV7-2; cdr3_aa: CASSPGRPSSYEQYF
j_call: TRBJ2-1; v_call: TRBV12-3/TRBV12-4; cdr3_aa: CASRASGGSYNEQFF
j_call: TRBJ2-5; v_call: TRBV7-8; cdr3_aa: CASSLGQNEETQYF
j_call: TRBJ1-4; v_call: TRBV5-4; cdr3_aa: CASSFRDSHNEKLFF
j_call: TRBJ2-7; v_call: TRBV7-2; cdr3_aa: CSTGFTYEQYF
j_call: TRBJ2-2; v_call: TRBV12-3/TRBV12-4; cdr3_aa: CATSWGAPVGELFF
j_call: TRBJ1-5; v_call: TRBV4-1; cdr3_aa: CASSQVQVNSNQPQHF
j_call: TRBJ1-1; v_call: TRBV28; cdr3_aa: CASRPIGGSRLIAFF
j_call: TRBJ2-3; v_call: TRBV7-8; cdr3_aa: CASSVDHRDRVTDTQYF
j_call: TRBJ1-5; v_call: TRBV19; cdr3_aa: CASSTTTGWAQHF